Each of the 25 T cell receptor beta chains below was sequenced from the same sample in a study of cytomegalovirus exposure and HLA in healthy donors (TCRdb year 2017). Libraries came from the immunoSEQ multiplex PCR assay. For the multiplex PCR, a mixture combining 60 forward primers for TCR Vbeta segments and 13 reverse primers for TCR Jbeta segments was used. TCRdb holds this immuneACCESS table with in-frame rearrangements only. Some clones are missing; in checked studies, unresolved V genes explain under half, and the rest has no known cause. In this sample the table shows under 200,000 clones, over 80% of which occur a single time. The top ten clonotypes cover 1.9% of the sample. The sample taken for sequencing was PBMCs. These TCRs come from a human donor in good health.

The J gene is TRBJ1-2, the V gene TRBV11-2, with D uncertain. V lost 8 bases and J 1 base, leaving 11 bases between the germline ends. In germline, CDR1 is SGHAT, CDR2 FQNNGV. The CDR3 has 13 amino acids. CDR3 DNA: TGTGCCAGCGCTCCGTGGCTTAACTATGGCTACACCTTC. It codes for CASAPWLNYGYTF.

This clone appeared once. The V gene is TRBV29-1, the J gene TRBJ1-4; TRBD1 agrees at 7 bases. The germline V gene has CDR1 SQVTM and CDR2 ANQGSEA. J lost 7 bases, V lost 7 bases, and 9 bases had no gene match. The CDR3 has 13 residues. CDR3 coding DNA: TGCAGCGCAACAGGGGTTTCAGGTGAAAAACTGTTTTTT. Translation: CSATGVSGEKLFF.

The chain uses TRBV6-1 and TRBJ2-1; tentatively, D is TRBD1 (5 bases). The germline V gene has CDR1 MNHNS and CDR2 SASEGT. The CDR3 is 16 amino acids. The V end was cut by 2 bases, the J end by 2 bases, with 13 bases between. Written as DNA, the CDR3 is TGTGCCAGCAGTGAATTGGGCCAGGGTGCCTACAATGAGCAGTTCTTC. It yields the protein CASSELGQGAYNEQFF.

This CDR3 is CASSFWSRQPLHF. DNA of the CDR3: TGTGCCAGCAGCTTCTGGTCCCGACAACCCCTCCACTTT. The chain employs TRBV27 and TRBJ1-6; D is ambiguous. V was trimmed by 6 bases and J by 12 bases, leaving 15 bases between them. The CDR3 loop spans 13 amino acids. Looked up from germline, CDR1 is MNHEY and CDR2 is SMNVEV (reference sequence).

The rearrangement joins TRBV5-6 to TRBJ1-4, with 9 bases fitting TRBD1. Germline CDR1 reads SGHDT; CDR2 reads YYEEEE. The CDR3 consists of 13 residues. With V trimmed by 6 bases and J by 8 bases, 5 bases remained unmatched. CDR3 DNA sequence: TGTGCCAGCAAGAGGACAGGGGACGAAAAACTGTTTTTT. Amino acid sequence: CASKRTGDEKLFF.

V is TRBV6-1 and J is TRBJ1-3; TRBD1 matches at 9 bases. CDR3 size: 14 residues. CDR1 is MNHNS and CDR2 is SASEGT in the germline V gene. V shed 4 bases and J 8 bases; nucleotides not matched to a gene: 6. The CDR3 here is CASSAGTGLDTIYF. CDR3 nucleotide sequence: TGTGCCAGCAGTGCCGGGACAGGGTTGGACACCATATATTTT.

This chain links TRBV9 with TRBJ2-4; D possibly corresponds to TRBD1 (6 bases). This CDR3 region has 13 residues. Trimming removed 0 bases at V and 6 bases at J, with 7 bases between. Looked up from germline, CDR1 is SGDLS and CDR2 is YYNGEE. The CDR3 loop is CASSVGGGNIQYF. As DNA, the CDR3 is TGTGCCAGCAGCGTAGGAGGGGGAAACATTCAGTACTTC.

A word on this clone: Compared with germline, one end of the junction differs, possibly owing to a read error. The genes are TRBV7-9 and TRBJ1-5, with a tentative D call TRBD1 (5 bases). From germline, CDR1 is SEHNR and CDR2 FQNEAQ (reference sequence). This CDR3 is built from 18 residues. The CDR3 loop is CSSSRYPGLSYSNQPQHF. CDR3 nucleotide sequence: TGTTCCAGCAGCCGATACCCGGGACTTTCTTATAGCAATCAGCCCCAGCATTTT. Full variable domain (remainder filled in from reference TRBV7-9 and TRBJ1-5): DTGVSQNPRHKITKRGQNVTFRCDPISEHNRLYWYRQTLGQGPEFLTYFQNEAQLEKSRLLSDRFSAERPKGSFSTLEIQRTEQGDSAMYLCSSSRYPGLSYSNQPQHFGDGTRLSIL.

The DNA of the CDR3 is TGTGCCAGCAGCTTAAGGGTGAGGGAGACAGATACGCAGTATTTT. This sequence encodes CASSLRVRETDTQYF. This sequence joins TRBV7-2 and TRBJ2-3, with D maybe TRBD2 (5 bases). In germline, CDR1 is SGHTA, CDR2 FQGNSA. The ends were cut back, 2 bases at V and 3 bases at J, with 12 bases in the middle. CDR3 size: 15 residues. Supplemented by reference TRBV7-2 and TRBJ2-3, the full variable domain reads GAGVSQSPSNKVTEKGKDVELRCDPISGHTALYWYRQSLGQGLEFLIYFQGNSAPDKSGLPSDRFSAERTGGSVSTLTIQRTQQEDSAVYLCASSLRVRETDTQYFGPGTRLTVL.

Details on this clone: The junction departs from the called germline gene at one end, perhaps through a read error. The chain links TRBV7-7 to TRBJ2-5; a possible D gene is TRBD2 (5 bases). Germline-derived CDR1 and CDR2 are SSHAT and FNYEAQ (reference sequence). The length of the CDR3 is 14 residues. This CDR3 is CASSLNRGQETQYF. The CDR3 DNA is TGTGCTAGCAGCTTAAACCGGGGCCAAGAGACCCAGTACTTC.

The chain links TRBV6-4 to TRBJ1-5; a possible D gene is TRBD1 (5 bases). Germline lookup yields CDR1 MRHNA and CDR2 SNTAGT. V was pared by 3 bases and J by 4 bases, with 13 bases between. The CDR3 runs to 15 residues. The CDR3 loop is CASSEGGGANQPQHF. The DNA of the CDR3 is TGTGCCAGCAGTGAAGGTGGTGGGGCGAATCAGCCCCAGCATTTT.

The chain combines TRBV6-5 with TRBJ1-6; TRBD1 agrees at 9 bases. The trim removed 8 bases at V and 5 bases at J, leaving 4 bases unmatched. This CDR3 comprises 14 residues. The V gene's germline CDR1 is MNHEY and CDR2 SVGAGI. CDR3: CASGGDRDNSPLHF. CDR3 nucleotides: TGTGCCAGCGGAGGGGACAGGGATAATTCACCCCTCCACTTT.

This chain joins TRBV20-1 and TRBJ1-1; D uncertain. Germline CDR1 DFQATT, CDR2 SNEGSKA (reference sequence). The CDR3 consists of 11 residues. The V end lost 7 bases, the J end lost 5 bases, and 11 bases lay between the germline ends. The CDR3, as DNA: TGCAGTGTTCAGCGGGTTACTGAAGCTTTCTTT. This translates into CSVQRVTEAFF.

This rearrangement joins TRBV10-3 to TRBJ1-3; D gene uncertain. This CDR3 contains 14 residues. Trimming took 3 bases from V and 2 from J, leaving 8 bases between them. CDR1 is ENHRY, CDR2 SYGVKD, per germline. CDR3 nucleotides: TGTGCCATCAGTGAAAACAGTGCTGGAAACACCATATATTTT. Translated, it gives CAISENSAGNTIYF.

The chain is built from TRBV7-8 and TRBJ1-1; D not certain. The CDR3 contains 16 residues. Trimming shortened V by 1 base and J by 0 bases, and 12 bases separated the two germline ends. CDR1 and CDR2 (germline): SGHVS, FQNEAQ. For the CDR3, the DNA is TGTGCCAGCAGCTTAGGTGGTAGACACCTGAACACTGAAGCTTTCTTT. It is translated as CASSLGGRHLNTEAFF.

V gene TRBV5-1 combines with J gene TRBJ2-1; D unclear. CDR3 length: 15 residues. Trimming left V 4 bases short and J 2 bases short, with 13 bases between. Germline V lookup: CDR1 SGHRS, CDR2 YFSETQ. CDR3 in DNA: TGCGCCAGCAGCCCAACAGTCCTAACCTACAATGAGCAGTTCTTC. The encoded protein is CASSPTVLTYNEQFF.

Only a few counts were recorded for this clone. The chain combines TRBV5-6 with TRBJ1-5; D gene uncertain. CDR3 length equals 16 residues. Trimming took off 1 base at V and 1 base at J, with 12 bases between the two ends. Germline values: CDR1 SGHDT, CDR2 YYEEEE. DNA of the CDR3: TGTGCCAGCAGCTTGTGGCCTGGCCGAAGCAATCAGCCCCAGCATTTT. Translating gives CASSLWPGRSNQPQHF.

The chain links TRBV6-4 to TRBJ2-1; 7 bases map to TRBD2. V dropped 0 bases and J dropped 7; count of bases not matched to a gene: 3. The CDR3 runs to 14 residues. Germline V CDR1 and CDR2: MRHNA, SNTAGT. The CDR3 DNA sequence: TGTGCCAGCAGTGACTCCAGCGGGGTGAATGAGCAGTTCTTC. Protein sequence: CASSDSSGVNEQFF.

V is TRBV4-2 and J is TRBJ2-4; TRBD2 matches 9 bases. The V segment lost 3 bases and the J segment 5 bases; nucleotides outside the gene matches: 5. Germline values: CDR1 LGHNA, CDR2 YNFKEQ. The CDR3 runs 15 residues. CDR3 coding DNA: TGTGCCAGCAGCCAGAGGACTAGCGAGGAAAACATTCAGTACTTC. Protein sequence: CASSQRTSEENIQYF.

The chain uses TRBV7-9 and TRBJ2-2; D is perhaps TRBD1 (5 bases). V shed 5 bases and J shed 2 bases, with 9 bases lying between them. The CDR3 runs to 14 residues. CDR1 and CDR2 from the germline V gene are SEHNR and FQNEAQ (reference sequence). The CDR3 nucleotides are TGTGCCAGCAGCCTGGACACAAACACCGGGGAGCTGTTTTTT. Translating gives CASSLDTNTGELFF.

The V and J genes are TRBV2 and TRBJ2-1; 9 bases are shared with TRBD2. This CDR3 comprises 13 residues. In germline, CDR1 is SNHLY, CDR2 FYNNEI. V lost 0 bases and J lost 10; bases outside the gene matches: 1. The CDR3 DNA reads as TGTGCCAGCAGTGAAGCGCTAGCGGGGGAGCAGTTCTTC. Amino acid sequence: CASSEALAGEQFF.

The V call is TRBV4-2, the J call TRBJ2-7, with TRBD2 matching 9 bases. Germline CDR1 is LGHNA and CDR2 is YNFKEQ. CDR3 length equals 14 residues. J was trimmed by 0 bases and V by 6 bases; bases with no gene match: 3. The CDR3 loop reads CASRARGGSYEQYF. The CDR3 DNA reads TGTGCCAGCAGGGCGCGGGGGGGCTCCTACGAGCAGTACTTC.

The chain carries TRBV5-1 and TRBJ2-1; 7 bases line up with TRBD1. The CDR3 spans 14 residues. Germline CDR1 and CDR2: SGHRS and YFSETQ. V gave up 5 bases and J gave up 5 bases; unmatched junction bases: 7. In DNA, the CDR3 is TGCGCCAGCAGTCCCGACAGGGCGGACAATGAGCAGTTCTTC. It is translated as CASSPDRADNEQFF.

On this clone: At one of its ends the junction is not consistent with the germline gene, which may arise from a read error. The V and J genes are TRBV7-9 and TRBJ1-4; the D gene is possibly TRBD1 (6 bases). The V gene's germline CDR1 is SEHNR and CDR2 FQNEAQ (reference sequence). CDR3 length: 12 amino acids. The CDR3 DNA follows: TGTTCCAGCAGCTTGACAGGTGAAAAACTGTTTTTT. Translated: CSSSLTGEKLFF.

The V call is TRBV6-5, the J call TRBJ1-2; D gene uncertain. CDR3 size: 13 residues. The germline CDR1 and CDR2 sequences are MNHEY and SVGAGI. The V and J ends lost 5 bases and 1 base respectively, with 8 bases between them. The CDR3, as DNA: TGTGCCAGCAGTGCTCGGGATAACTATGGCTACACCTTC. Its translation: CASSARDNYGYTF.